The 23 T cell receptor beta chains listed next were all sequenced from one sample in a study of cytomegalovirus exposure and HLA in healthy donors. PCR involved 60 Vbeta and 13 Jbeta primers. Assay used: immunoSEQ multiplex PCR; TCRdb lists only in-frame clones, some missing. The repertoire holds roughly 200,000 clones, around 78% seen once, with under 2% in the top ten. The sequenced sample was PBMCs. Receptors were obtained from a young man in good health and CMV-seronegative.

This rearrangement joins TRBV20-1 to TRBJ1-1; D unresolved. This CDR3 contains 8 residues. V was shortened by 7 bases and J by 11 bases, with 8 bases between the two germline ends. Germline CDR1 is DFQATT and CDR2 is SNEGSKA (reference sequence). The CDR3 sequence is CSVYGAFF. The CDR3 coding sequence is TGCAGTGTTTACGGGGCTTTCTTT.

This chain links TRBV7-9 with TRBJ2-4, with D perhaps matching TRBD2 (5 bases). Trimming removed 1 base from V and 9 bases from J, with 10 bases in between. The germline gives CDR1 SEHNR, CDR2 FQNEAQ (reference sequence). The length of the CDR3 is 13 residues. CDR3 in amino acids: CASSLGGNPIQYF. The CDR3 DNA follows: TGTGCCAGCAGCTTAGGAGGGAACCCCATTCAGTACTTC.

This clone showed up just a few times. The gene calls are TRBV5-4 and TRBJ2-7; D is perhaps TRBD2 (6 bases). Between the trimmed V and J ends, which lost 3 bases and 1 base, there was a span of 8 bases. The CDR3 loop spans 13 amino acids. Germline assignment: CDR1 SGHNT and CDR2 YYREEE (reference sequence). DNA of the CDR3: TGTGCCAGCAGCTGGGGGACTTCCTACGAGCAGTACTTC. Encoded protein: CASSWGTSYEQYF.

The rearrangement uses TRBV29-1 and TRBJ2-5; 7 positions match TRBD2. CDR3 length: 12 residues. CDR1 SQVTM and CDR2 ANQGSEA come from the germline V gene. V was clipped by 6 bases and J by 2 bases; unmatched bases: 3. The DNA of the CDR3 is TGCAGCGTGGGGGGGTGGCAAGAGACCCAGTACTTC. It specifies CSVGGWQETQYF.

V gene TRBV10-3 combines with J gene TRBJ1-4, with D unclear. The CDR3 loop spans 14 amino acids. Germline-derived CDR1 and CDR2 are ENHRY and SYGVKD. Trimming shortened V by 3 bases and J by 8 bases, and 13 bases separated the two germline ends. The CDR3 spells CAISDTRVQEKLFF. In DNA form, the CDR3 reads TGTGCCATCAGTGATACGAGGGTACAGGAAAAACTGTTTTTT.

The chain combines TRBV5-1 with TRBJ2-3; TRBD1 might be the D (6 bases). Trimming took 4 bases from V and 5 from J, leaving 14 bases between them. CDR3 size: 14 residues. CDR1 SGHRS and CDR2 YFSETQ come from the germline V gene. CDR3 sequence reads: CASSRNTGIDTQYF. DNA of the CDR3: TGCGCCAGCAGCAGAAATACAGGGATAGATACGCAGTATTTT.

The genes are TRBV27 and TRBJ1-6; D unresolved. Germline V lookup: CDR1 MNHEY, CDR2 SMNVEV (reference sequence). The CDR3 is 12 amino acids. Trimming removed 3 bases from V and 11 bases from J, with 8 bases in between. The CDR3 region has the DNA TGTGCCAGCAGTTTCGTAGGAGCACCCCTCCACTTT. It yields the protein CASSFVGAPLHF.

The chain uses TRBV28 and TRBJ1-2; 9 positions match TRBD1. The V gene's germline CDR1 is MDHEN and CDR2 SYDVKM. V lost 4 bases to trimming and J lost 3 bases; unmatched junction nucleotides: 12. The CDR3 length is 17 residues. This CDR3 is CASSSLGGTGRDYGYTF. In DNA, the CDR3 is TGTGCCAGCAGTTCATTAGGGGGGACAGGGCGGGACTATGGCTACACCTTC.

This clone was counted only a few times. The V gene is TRBV5-1, the J gene TRBJ1-2; D ambiguous. CDR1 is SGHRS and CDR2 is YFSETQ in the germline V gene. This CDR3 has 13 amino acids. V was trimmed by 2 bases and J by 2 bases, leaving 7 bases between them. CDR3 sequence reads: CASSFDTNYGYTF. CDR3 nucleotide sequence: TGCGCCAGCAGCTTTGACACGAACTATGGCTACACCTTC.

In DNA, the CDR3 is TGCAGCGCATTTAGCGGGAGGACCAGCACAGATACGCAGTATTTT. It codes for CSAFSGRTSTDTQYF. This chain links TRBV29-1 with TRBJ2-3; 10 bases agree with TRBD2. Trimming at V came to 7 bases and at J to 0 bases, leaving 7 bases not matched to a gene. CDR3 length: 15 amino acids. Germline CDR1 SQVTM, CDR2 ANQGSEA.

The chain employs TRBV30 and TRBJ2-3; TRBD2 matches at 9 bases. The J segment lost 5 bases and the V segment lost 2 bases, leaving 8 bases of the junction unmatched. CDR1 is GTSNPN and CDR2 is SVGIG in the germline V gene (reference sequence). The CDR3 spans 15 residues. In DNA, the CDR3 is TGTGCCTGGAGTAGAGGCGGGAGGGCTTTAGATACGCAGTATTTT. It specifies CAWSRGGRALDTQYF.

This chain links TRBV27 with TRBJ1-3, with D possibly being TRBD1 (5 bases). Trimming removed 5 bases at V and 1 base at J, with 9 bases between. The CDR3 has 14 residues. CDR1 MNHEY and CDR2 SMNVEV come from the germline V gene (reference sequence). CDR3 protein: CASSPRTSGNTIYF. The CDR3 nucleotides read TGTGCCAGCAGTCCAAGGACATCTGGAAACACCATATATTTT.

The rearrangement uses TRBV29-1 and TRBJ1-5; D might be TRBD1 (6 bases). Trimming took 7 bases from V and 5 from J, leaving 15 bases between them. CDR1 is SQVTM and CDR2 is ANQGSEA in the germline V gene. CDR3 size: 13 residues. This CDR3 reads CSAQGGFDQPQHF. The CDR3, as DNA: TGCAGCGCACAGGGCGGGTTCGATCAGCCCCAGCATTTT. Combining the CDR3 with reference TRBV29-1 and TRBJ1-5 gives the whole variable domain SAVISQKPSRDICQRGTSLTIQCQVDSQVTMMFWYRQQPGQSLTLIATANQGSEATYESGFVIDKFPISRPNLTFSTLTVSNMSPEDSSIYLCSAQGGFDQPQHFGDGTRLSIL.

This clone was recorded a few times. The chain links TRBV27 to TRBJ2-1; tentatively, D is TRBD1 (5 bases). There are 14 residues in the CDR3. Germline CDR1 is MNHEY and CDR2 is SMNVEV (reference sequence). V was trimmed by 5 bases and J by 4 bases, leaving 12 bases between them. The CDR3 is CASSVLAGYNEQFF. CDR3 coding DNA: TGTGCCAGCAGTGTACTGGCAGGGTACAATGAGCAGTTCTTC.

The chain carries TRBV5-1 and TRBJ1-1, with 8 bases identical to TRBD1. Germline trimming cut 1 base from V and 5 bases from J; bases unmatched to any gene: 7. This CDR3 contains 15 residues. CDR1 and CDR2 (germline): SGHRS, YFSETQ. DNA of the CDR3: TGCGCCAGCAGCTTGTCAGGACAGGGACAGACTGAAGCTTTCTTT. This gives the protein CASSLSGQGQTEAFF.

This sequence joins TRBV28 and TRBJ2-7; TRBD2 matches at 9 bases. CDR3 size: 13 residues. After removal of 9 bases from V and 1 base from J, the junction contained 4 bases not matched to a gene. Per the germline V gene, CDR1 is MDHEN and CDR2 is SYDVKM. The DNA of the CDR3 is TGTGCCAGTCGACTAGCGGTGTCCTACGAGCAGTACTTC. It is translated as CASRLAVSYEQYF.

The chain has TRBV25-1 and TRBJ2-7; 8 bases are a match to TRBD1. CDR3 length: 17 amino acids. The V gene end was trimmed by 3 bases and the J gene end by 2 bases; junction bases not matched to a gene: 12. Germline V gene sequence: CDR1 MGHDK, CDR2 SYGVNS. CDR3 loop: CASSEVGQGAKAYEQYF. DNA of the CDR3: TGTGCCAGCAGTGAGGTGGGCCAGGGGGCAAAGGCCTACGAGCAGTACTTC.

The chain couples TRBV4-1 to TRBJ2-7; 10 bases align to TRBD1. The V segment lost 8 bases and the J segment 3 bases; nucleotides outside the gene matches: 7. CDR1 and CDR2 (germline): MGHRA, YSYEKL. The CDR3 has 14 amino acids. The CDR3 sequence: CASGGTGEDYEQYF. CDR3 nucleotides: TGCGCCAGCGGCGGGACAGGGGAGGACTACGAGCAGTACTTC.

The CDR3 loop is CASSALSGNTIYF. The CDR3 DNA is TGTGCCAGCAGTGCCCTGTCTGGAAACACCATATATTTT. V usage is TRBV2 and J usage is TRBJ1-3; no clear D gene. This CDR3 has 13 residues. V was pared by 4 bases and J by 1 base, with 5 bases between. Germline V gene lookup returns CDR1 SNHLY and CDR2 FYNNEI. Combining the CDR3 with reference TRBV2 and TRBJ1-3 gives the whole variable domain EPEVTQTPSHQVTQMGQEVILRCVPISNHLYFYWYRQILGQKVEFLVSFYNNEISEKSEIFDDQFSVERPDGSNFTLKIRSTKLEDSAMYFCASSALSGNTIYFGEGSWLTVV.

This chain uses TRBV27 with TRBJ1-5; D uncertain. The V gene lost 0 bases and the J gene lost 8 bases, with 2 bases spanning the gap. Germline V gene sequence: CDR1 MNHEY, CDR2 SMNVEV (reference sequence). CDR3 length: 11 amino acids. CDR3 nucleotide sequence: TGTGCCAGCAGTTTATCCAAGCCCCAGCATTTT. Protein: CASSLSKPQHF.

This chain joins TRBV28 and TRBJ1-4; D perhaps matches TRBD1 (5 bases). This CDR3 comprises 15 residues. Per germline, CDR1 MDHEN and CDR2 SYDVKM. V was cut by 5 bases and J by 0 bases, with 10 bases left in between. The CDR3 sequence: CASSATVATNEKLFF. The CDR3, as DNA: TGTGCCAGCAGTGCGACAGTTGCAACTAATGAAAAACTGTTTTTT. The full variable domain, in which reference TRBV28 and TRBJ1-4 provide the parts outside the CDR3, is DVKVTQSSRYLVKRTGEKVFLECVQDMDHENMFWYRQDPGLGLRLIYFSYDVKMKEKGDIPEGYSVSREKKERFSLILESASTNQTSMYLCASSATVATNEKLFFGSGTQLSVL.

The gene calls are TRBV19 and TRBJ1-5; weak D call: TRBD1 (6 bases). Germline V gene sequence: CDR1 LNHDA, CDR2 SQIVND (reference sequence). V was trimmed by 5 bases and J by 3 bases, leaving 14 bases between them. The CDR3 covers 15 residues. The CDR3 DNA is TGTGCCAGTAGTCCGGGACACGGGATCAATCAGCCCCAGCATTTT. Translating gives CASSPGHGINQPQHF.

The rearrangement uses TRBV5-1 and TRBJ2-7; 8 positions match TRBD1. This CDR3 is built from 14 residues. Per the germline V gene, CDR1 is SGHRS and CDR2 is YFSETQ. V lost 7 bases to trimming and J lost 3 bases; unmatched junction nucleotides: 9. The CDR3, as DNA: TGCGCCAGCGCTAAGGACAGGGTGGACTACGAGCAGTACTTC. Translation: CASAKDRVDYEQYF. Filled out from reference TRBV5-1 and TRBJ2-7, the complete variable domain reads KAGVTQTPRYLIKTRGQQVTLSCSPISGHRSVSWYQQTPGQGLQFLFEYFSETQRNKGNFPGRFSGRQFSNSRSEMNVSTLELGDSALYLCASAKDRVDYEQYFGPGTRLTVT.